The rows below give T cell receptor beta chains drawn from one sample of a study of T cell responses to AZD1222 COVID-19 vaccine. Method: immunoSEQ multiplex PCR; TCRdb's copy keeps in-frame clones and lacks some. Here the sample spans about 100,000 clones, 85% to 90% being singletons. Source: peripheral blood, taken on day 0 of AZD1222 vaccination. All receptors come from an adult in good health. Each CDR3 is given without its conserved first and last residue. Each record gives: CDR3 protein, D gene, clone size, J gene, V gene. D genes are given only for firm matches. The listing skips clone size in some rows; elsewhere it reads once, few, many or a size class.

CDR3: ASSVVQTQQF
D: .
size: few
J: TRBJ2-1
V: TRBV9

CDR3: ASSLLVGAAGEQY
D: .
size: .
J: TRBJ2-7
V: TRBV11-2

CDR3: ASRLKGGTEAF
D: .
size: .
J: TRBJ1-1
V: TRBV12-3/TRBV12-4

CDR3: ASSSDYGTGQAF
D: TRBD1
size: .
J: TRBJ1-1
V: TRBV5-1

CDR3: ASSLGQATYEQY
D: .
size: .
J: TRBJ2-7
V: TRBV7-8

CDR3: ASSLGPAGASNQPQH
D: .
size: .
J: TRBJ1-5
V: TRBV5-1

CDR3: ASTGLAGGPSGEQF
D: TRBD2
size: .
J: TRBJ2-1
V: TRBV5-1

CDR3: ASSRGTVTQPQH
D: TRBD1
size: .
J: TRBJ1-5
V: TRBV2

CDR3: ASTLGAGPYEQY
D: .
size: .
J: TRBJ2-7
V: TRBV13

CDR3: ASSLQQETQY
D: .
size: .
J: TRBJ2-5
V: TRBV5-5

CDR3: ASSSGWLDTQY
D: .
size: .
J: TRBJ2-3
V: TRBV19

CDR3: AVAGGTNEKLF
D: TRBD1
size: .
J: TRBJ1-4
V: TRBV10-3

CDR3: ASSSGDSLDYGYT
D: .
size: .
J: TRBJ1-2
V: TRBV9

CDR3: ASSSTGTGRDTQY
D: TRBD1
size: .
J: TRBJ2-3
V: TRBV7-2

CDR3: ASSQEGGQPQH
D: .
size: .
J: TRBJ1-5
V: TRBV3-1/TRBV3-2

CDR3: ASSEAKFRTGYTEAF
D: TRBD1
size: .
J: TRBJ1-1
V: TRBV6-1

CDR3: ASSQAGQTYEQY
D: TRBD1
size: .
J: TRBJ2-7
V: TRBV4-1

CDR3: ASSINRGENNSPLH
D: TRBD1
size: .
J: TRBJ1-6
V: TRBV19

CDR3: ASSSDRTSTMQY
D: .
size: .
J: TRBJ2-7
V: TRBV11-2

CDR3: ASRGGLPQGTNYGYT
D: .
size: few
J: TRBJ1-2
V: TRBV14

CDR3: ASSVTVSYNEQF
D: .
size: .
J: TRBJ2-1
V: TRBV28

CDR3: ASSLGSWDEQY
D: .
size: .
J: TRBJ2-7
V: TRBV11-2

CDR3: ASSHTGEGNQPQH
D: .
size: .
J: TRBJ1-5
V: TRBV27

CDR3: ASSQDGGGYGYT
D: .
size: .
J: TRBJ1-2
V: TRBV4-1

CDR3: ASSAPERDRTNNEQF
D: TRBD1
size: .
J: TRBJ2-1
V: TRBV9

CDR3: ASSQVTGGGSYT
D: TRBD1
size: .
J: TRBJ1-2
V: TRBV3-1/TRBV3-2

CDR3: ASSGGEINEKLF
D: .
size: .
J: TRBJ1-4
V: TRBV5-1

CDR3: ASTYRANYGYT
D: .
size: once
J: TRBJ1-2
V: TRBV2

CDR3: ASSLDRRGPTADTQY
D: .
size: .
J: TRBJ2-3
V: TRBV7-8

CDR3: ASSPGVGVSVGTEAF
D: .
size: .
J: TRBJ1-1
V: TRBV3-1/TRBV3-2

CDR3: ASSPIPGETDTQY
D: .
size: .
J: TRBJ2-3
V: TRBV14

CDR3: ASSLGQGSTEAF
D: TRBD1
size: .
J: TRBJ1-1
V: TRBV7-9

CDR3: ASSPDGYTEAF
D: .
size: few
J: TRBJ1-1
V: TRBV5-1

CDR3: ASNYYRGFSSVGELF
D: TRBD1
size: .
J: TRBJ2-2
V: TRBV19

CDR3: ASPRPPNEKLF
D: .
size: .
J: TRBJ1-4
V: TRBV6-5

CDR3: ATQRDPGNYGYT
D: .
size: .
J: TRBJ1-2
V: TRBV5-1

CDR3: ASSLSWSYT
D: .
size: .
J: TRBJ1-2
V: TRBV7-9

CDR3: ASSSRRGGREQY
D: TRBD2
size: .
J: TRBJ2-7
V: TRBV19

CDR3: SAGEAGYEQY
D: .
size: .
J: TRBJ2-7
V: TRBV29-1

CDR3: ASSPMDTLTDSPLH
D: .
size: .
J: TRBJ1-6
V: TRBV7-9

CDR3: ASSSDPGNSYNEQF
D: .
size: .
J: TRBJ2-1
V: TRBV7-3

CDR3: ASRPGHPRYEQF
D: .
size: .
J: TRBJ2-1
V: TRBV5-1

CDR3: ASSLRGLGSGNTIY
D: .
size: .
J: TRBJ1-3
V: TRBV5-1

CDR3: ASSAWGNTIY
D: .
size: .
J: TRBJ1-3
V: TRBV9

CDR3: ASSTGGSYNEQF
D: TRBD1
size: .
J: TRBJ2-1
V: TRBV19

CDR3: ASSLQETQY
D: .
size: .
J: TRBJ2-5
V: TRBV5-1

CDR3: AISGQTNTEAF
D: .
size: .
J: TRBJ1-1
V: TRBV10-3

CDR3: ANKPRTPEDHEQY
D: .
size: .
J: TRBJ2-7
V: TRBV6-4

CDR3: ASKPDGFYEQY
D: .
size: .
J: TRBJ2-7
V: TRBV19

CDR3: ASSIVGGVEQY
D: .
size: .
J: TRBJ2-7
V: TRBV19

CDR3: ASSLGTRDGSWQY
D: .
size: few
J: TRBJ2-7
V: TRBV7-9

CDR3: ASSLGGGSKNIQY
D: .
size: .
J: TRBJ2-4
V: TRBV5-8